This T cell receptor beta chain was captured by sequencing in a study of T cell responses to AZD1222 COVID-19 vaccine. The method was immunoSEQ multiplex PCR; TCRdb's version includes in-frame clones alone and lacks a portion of them. The sample has 170,000 or so clones; 90% are singletons. The sequence was obtained from an adult in good health. This specimen consisted of peripheral blood, obtained on day 0 of AZD1222 vaccination.

This CDR3 is CAISESGPAYGYTF. The CDR3 DNA is TGTGCCATCAGTGAGTCGGGACCGGCCTATGGCTACACCTTC. J is TRBJ1-2 and V is TRBV10-3; D might be TRBD1 (5 bases). This CDR3 comprises 14 residues. Germline V gene lookup returns CDR1 ENHRY and CDR2 SYGVKD. Trimming shortened V by 0 bases and J by 4 bases, and 9 bases separated the two germline ends.